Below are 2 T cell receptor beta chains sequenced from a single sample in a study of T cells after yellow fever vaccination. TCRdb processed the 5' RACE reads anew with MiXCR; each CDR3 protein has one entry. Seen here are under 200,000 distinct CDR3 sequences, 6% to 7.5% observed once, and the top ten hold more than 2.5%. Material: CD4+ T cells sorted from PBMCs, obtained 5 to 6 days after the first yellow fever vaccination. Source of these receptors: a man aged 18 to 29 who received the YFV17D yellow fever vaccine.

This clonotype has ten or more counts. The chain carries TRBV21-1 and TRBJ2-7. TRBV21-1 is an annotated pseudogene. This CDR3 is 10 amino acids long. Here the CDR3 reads CARRPYEQYV. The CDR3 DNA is TGTGCCAGACGCCCCTACGAGCAGTACGTC.

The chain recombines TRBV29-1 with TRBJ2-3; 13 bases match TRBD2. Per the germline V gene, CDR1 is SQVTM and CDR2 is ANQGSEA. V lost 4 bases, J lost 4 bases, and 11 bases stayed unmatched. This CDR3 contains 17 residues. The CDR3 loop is CSVGRNLLAGGPDTQYF. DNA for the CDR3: TGCAGCGTTGGAAGAAACCTACTAGCGGGGGGGCCAGATACGCAGTATTTT.